This record looks at one T cell receptor (beta chain) sequence and its context. In building TCR beta libraries, iRepertoire HTBI primers were used together with Arm-PCR of CDR3 regions. TCRdb reprocessed the multiplex PCR reads with MiXCR, giving one entry per CDR3 protein. The sample contains 650,000 to 700,000 distinct CDR3 sequences, approximately 29% of which appear only once. These data belong to a study of regulatory T cells in long-lasting Graves disease. The CDR3 is 15 residues long. Germline V gene data show CDR1 as SQVTM and CDR2 as ANQGSEA. V was cut by 5 bases and J by 0 bases, with 16 bases left in between. Documented time point: persistent/refractory GD, antithyroid drugs over 5 years with positive TRAb. The TCR library used RNA extracted from PBMCs.

The sample was peripheral blood mononuclear cells (PBMCs), taken when the disease was refractory, from a patient treated with antithyroid drugs. V gene TRBV29-1 combines with J gene TRBJ1-1; TRBD1 is a possible D gene (5 bases). The TCR comes from a female donor with Graves disease. The CDR3 spells CSVSGAGLVNTEAFF. DNA for the CDR3: TGCAGCGTTTCCGGGGCAGGGCTAGTGAACACTGAAGCTTTCTTT.